This entry concerns a single T cell receptor beta chain. These data come from a study of control samples from healthy donors and cancer patients. TCRdb's table, derived via immunoSEQ multiplex PCR, lists solely in-frame clones and lacks some. The repertoire holds some 120,000 clones, roughly 84% seen once, with 7% to 10% in the top ten. CDR3 length: 13 amino acids. Between the trimmed V and J ends, which lost 1 base and 4 bases, there was a span of 7 bases. The TCR was taken from a man in his forties in good health. The chain uses TRBV12-3 or TRBV12-4 and TRBJ1-1; D remains unclear. Sample: blood. The CDR3 coding sequence is TGTGCCAGCAGTTTAGAGTCCGGCACTGAAGCTTTCTTT. Protein sequence: CASSLESGTEAFF.